A selection of T cell receptor beta chains follows, all from one sample in a study of radiation and T cells in renal cell carcinoma. The data were produced by immunoSEQ multiplex PCR, yet TCRdb's version contains in-frame clones alone and is incomplete. The data contain 100,000 to 150,000 clones, about four fifths of them singletons. Sequenced material: blood, taken from a patient whose treatment included radiotherapy and nephrectomy. Source of these receptors: a man aged 50 to 59 with renal cell carcinoma. Each CDR3 is given with its conserved first and last residue. D genes are given only for firm matches. Expanded clones are given a class, and other clones once, few, many or no size at all.

clone_size,j_call,v_call,d_call,cdr3_aa,cdr3_nt
-,TRBJ2-1,TRBV6-1,TRBD2,CASSESSLAGGYNEQFF,TGTGCCAGCAGTGAATCCTCTCTAGCGGGAGGATACAATGAGCAGTTCTTC
-,TRBJ1-1,TRBV5-1,-,CASSFNRANTEAFF,TGCGCCAGCAGCTTCAACCGGGCGAACACTGAAGCTTTCTTT
-,TRBJ2-5,TRBV28,-,CASSPWTGEETQYF,TGTGCCAGCAGTCCCTGGACGGGGGAAGAGACCCAGTACTTC
-,TRBJ2-2,TRBV9,-,CASSVEPRDGELFF,TGTGCCAGCAGCGTAGAACCTAGGGACGGGGAGCTGTTTTTT
-,TRBJ2-5,TRBV5-1,TRBD2,CASSFSGGAEETQYF,TGCGCCAGCAGCTTTAGCGGGGGGGCCGAAGAGACCCAGTACTTC
few,TRBJ1-2,TRBV27,-,CASSLWLGANYTF,TGTGCCAGCAGTTTATGGTTGGGGGCGAACTACACCTTC
-,TRBJ2-6,TRBV2,-,CASSQVTQSANVLTF,TGTGCCAGCAGTCAGGTTACGCAATCGGCCAACGTCCTGACTTTC
once,TRBJ2-7,TRBV30,TRBD1,CAWSVGTGVYYEQYF,TGTGCCTGGAGTGTAGGGACAGGGGTCTACTACGAGCAGTACTTC
once,TRBJ2-7,TRBV18,TRBD1,CASSPLGQGAYEQYF,TGTGCCAGCTCACCACTTGGACAGGGAGCCTACGAGCAGTACTTC
many,TRBJ1-1,TRBV9,-,CASSVGFGGLTEAFF,TGTGCCAGCAGCGTAGGTTTTGGGGGATTGACTGAAGCTTTCTTT
-,TRBJ2-5,TRBV6-1,TRBD1,CASSGTGPGTQYF,TGTGCCAGCAGTGGGACAGGTCCCGGGACCCAGTACTTC
-,TRBJ1-2,TRBV4-1,TRBD1,CASSHPPSASGGYGYTF,TGCGCCAGCAGCCACCCCCCGTCGGCGTCAGGGGGATATGGCTACACCTTC
-,TRBJ1-3,TRBV7-2,-,CASSVGANTIYF,TGTGCCAGCAGCGTTGGGGCAAACACCATATATTTT
once,TRBJ2-7,TRBV6-1,-,CASKVRDRSYEQYF,TGTGCCAGCAAAGTCCGAGACCGTTCCTACGAGCAGTACTTC
-,TRBJ2-7,TRBV27,-,CASSLGVYEQYF,TGTGCCAGCAGTTTGGGGGTTTACGAGCAGTACTTC
-,TRBJ1-4,TRBV5-1,TRBD1,CASSLPPPTGRNEKLFF,TGCGCCAGCAGCTTGCCCCCCCCGACAGGGCGGAATGAAAAACTGTTTTTT
-,TRBJ2-3,TRBV10-2,TRBD1,CATSTGDTDTQYF,TGCGCCACCTCGACAGGGGACACAGATACGCAGTATTTT
few,TRBJ2-5,TRBV6-5,-,CASSYSNRAETQYF,TGTGCCAGCAGTTACTCGAACAGGGCAGAGACCCAGTACTTC
-,TRBJ1-4,TRBV2,-,CASSAGLGREKLFF,TGTGCCAGCAGTGCTGGGTTGGGCCGTGAAAAACTGTTTTTT
-,TRBJ1-1,TRBV4-2,-,CASSQNLDTLNTEAFF,TGTGCCAGCAGCCAAAACCTAGACACCCTTAACACTGAAGCTTTCTTT
-,TRBJ2-1,TRBV7-6,-,CASSSRGSRSYNEQFF,TGTGCCAGCAGCTCTCGGGGGTCCCGGTCCTACAATGAGCAGTTCTTC
-,TRBJ2-7,TRBV5-1,TRBD1,CASSPGQETYEQYF,TGCGCCAGCAGCCCAGGACAGGAAACCTACGAGCAGTACTTC
few,TRBJ1-2,TRBV30,-,CAWRKGGYGYTF,TGTGCCTGGAGAAAGGGAGGGTATGGCTACACCTTC
-,TRBJ1-2,TRBV19,-,CASSVLQGLGGYTF,TGTGCCAGTAGTGTCCTACAGGGCCTGGGTGGCTACACCTTC
-,TRBJ2-3,TRBV2,TRBD2,CASSTSGSADTQYF,TGTGCCAGCAGTACCAGCGGGAGTGCGGATACGCAGTATTTT
-,TRBJ2-5,TRBV7-9,TRBD1,CASSPGTGWETQYF,TGTGCCAGCAGCCCCGGGACAGGGTGGGAGACCCAGTACTTC
-,TRBJ2-3,TRBV2,-,CASNLGGADTQYF,TGTGCCAGCAACTTAGGTGGAGCAGATACGCAGTATTTT
once,TRBJ2-7,TRBV6-1,-,CASSVAGRVYEQYF,TGTGCCAGCAGTGTTGCGGGCAGGGTCTACGAGCAGTACTTC
once,TRBJ2-3,TRBV6-1,-,CASSDPNTDTQYF,TGTGCCAGCAGTGACCCAAACACAGATACGCAGTATTTT
-,TRBJ1-1,TRBV7-5,-,CARSLIRQYMNTEAFF,TGTGCCAGAAGCTTAATCCGCCAGTACATGAACACTGAAGCTTTCTTT
-,TRBJ1-1,TRBV5-5,-,CASSLGPGPGGNAFF,TGTGCCAGCAGCTTGGGTCCGGGTCCTGGGGGTAACGCTTTCTTT
-,TRBJ2-1,TRBV11-3,-,CASSLESGAHNEQFF,TGTGCCAGCAGCTTAGAATCCGGGGCCCACAATGAGCAGTTCTTC
-,TRBJ1-2,TRBV5-1,TRBD1,CASSKDDRANSYGYTF,TGCGCCAGCAGCAAAGATGACAGGGCTAACTCCTATGGCTACACCTTC
-,TRBJ2-1,TRBV7-2,TRBD2,CASSSGLASWGEQFF,TGTGCCAGCAGCTCGGGACTAGCTTCCTGGGGTGAGCAGTTCTTC
-,TRBJ2-5,TRBV5-1,-,CASSSNRAETQYF,TGCGCCAGCAGCAGCAACAGGGCAGAGACCCAGTACTTC
-,TRBJ2-7,TRBV2,TRBD2,CAPRSGKKIYEQYF,TGTGCCCCGAGAAGCGGGAAGAAGATCTACGAGCAGTACTTC
-,TRBJ1-5,TRBV27,TRBD1,CASSFGQGSNQPQHF,TGTGCCAGCAGTTTTGGACAGGGTAGCAATCAGCCCCAGCATTTT
-,TRBJ2-7,TRBV9,-,CASSVGVLSGYEQYF,TGTGCCAGCAGCGTAGGGGTCCTGAGCGGCTACGAGCAGTACTTC
-,TRBJ1-5,TRBV2,-,CASSGPNQPQHF,TGTGCCAGCAGTGGCCCTAATCAGCCCCAGCATTTT
few,TRBJ1-2,TRBV19,-,CASSIGPGPFANGYTF,TGTGCCAGTAGTATAGGACCGGGACCCTTCGCTAATGGCTACACCTTC
-,TRBJ2-7,TRBV19,-,CASSSGRITYEQYF,TGTGCCAGTAGCTCGGGACGGATAACCTACGAGCAGTACTTC
-,TRBJ2-7,TRBV23-1,-,CASSQPKDSSYYEQYF,TGCGCCAGCAGTCAACCTAAGGACAGCTCCTACTACGAGCAGTACTTC
-,TRBJ2-2,TRBV9,-,CASSPLPQTGTGELFF,TGTGCCAGCAGCCCTCTTCCTCAGACAGGCACCGGGGAGCTGTTTTTT
-,TRBJ2-5,TRBV4-3,TRBD2,CASSQKYLRTGGWDQETQYF,TGCGCCAGCAGCCAAAAATACCTTAGGACCGGGGGGTGGGACCAAGAGACCCAGTACTTC
once,TRBJ2-3,TRBV30,TRBD1,CAYTGGSTDTQYF,TGTGCCTACACAGGGGGGAGCACAGATACGCAGTATTTT
-,TRBJ1-4,TRBV15,-,CATSREDRNHEKLFF,TGTGCCACCAGCAGAGAGGACCGCAATCATGAAAAACTGTTTTTT
-,TRBJ2-6,TRBV28,TRBD2,CASSDGLAGSRSGANVLTF,TGTGCCAGCAGTGACGGACTAGCGGGATCTCGGTCTGGGGCCAACGTCCTGACTTTC
-,TRBJ1-5,TRBV19,-,CASSPTAGRPQHF,TGTGCCAGTAGCCCCACGGCGGGTAGGCCCCAGCATTTT
-,TRBJ1-2,TRBV2,TRBD1,CASSEFGDSRANYGYTF,TGTGCCAGCAGTGAATTCGGGGACAGCCGAGCTAACTATGGCTACACCTTC
once,TRBJ1-3,TRBV10-1,TRBD1,CASSESERGPSLSGNTIYF,TGCGCCAGCAGTGAGTCGGAAAGGGGGCCCTCACTCTCTGGAAACACCATATATTTT
-,TRBJ1-4,TRBV4-2,-,CASSQDLSPLGGINEKLFF,TGTGCCAGCAGCCAAGATCTTTCCCCCTTAGGGGGGATTAATGAAAAACTGTTTTTT
-,TRBJ1-2,TRBV19,-,CASRRSYSHTDYGYTF,TGTGCCAGTCGCCGGTCCTATTCTCACACCGACTATGGCTACACCTTC
-,TRBJ1-5,TRBV19,TRBD1,CASGHRDSVGNQPQHF,TGTGCCAGTGGACACCGGGACAGCGTCGGCAATCAGCCCCAGCATTTT
-,TRBJ2-5,TRBV19,-,CASSAGTVQETQYF,TGTGCCAGTAGTGCCGGGACTGTGCAAGAGACCCAGTACTTC
-,TRBJ2-1,TRBV6-4,-,CASSVSIGRFNEQFF,TGTGCCAGCAGTGTTTCCATAGGGAGGTTCAATGAGCAGTTCTTC
-,TRBJ2-6,TRBV4-1,-,CASSQVRLRDLGGANVLTF,TGCGCCAGCAGCCAGGTTCGCTTGAGGGACCTAGGAGGGGCCAACGTCCTGACTTTC
-,TRBJ1-1,TRBV7-9,TRBD1,CASSWQGATEAFF,TGTGCCAGCAGCTGGCAGGGGGCTACTGAAGCTTTCTTT
-,TRBJ1-4,TRBV6-1,TRBD1,CASSEPSVDRGREKLFF,TGTGCCAGCAGTGAACCGTCTGTGGACAGGGGGCGAGAAAAACTGTTTTTT
-,TRBJ1-1,TRBV19,-,CASSIIVGTEAFF,TGTGCCAGTAGTATTATCGTGGGCACTGAAGCTTTCTTT